A single sample is the source of the 13 T cell receptor beta chains below, sequenced in a study of human T cells and chemical hapten exposure. TCRdb itself ran the RACE reads through MiXCR, one entry per CDR3 protein. Of about 80,000 distinct CDR3 sequences in the sample, approximately 10% are singletons; the top ten hold about 1.3%. Time point specified: patch test 1, 2 weeks after DPC sensitization. Treatment of the sample: therapeutic diphenylcyclopropenone sensitization with weekly scalp DPC. Sample: whole blood, taken in connection with sensitization to the hapten diphenylcyclopropenone (DPC). These receptors were collected from a woman between 50 and 59 years old with alopecia areata. Some clones in this sample may be carry-over from other donors' samples.

There are a few counts of this clonotype. This chain uses TRBV12-3 or TRBV12-4 with TRBJ1-2; a possible D gene is TRBD1 (6 bases). V dropped 3 bases and J dropped 8 bases, with 13 bases sitting between them. The CDR3 is made up of 13 amino acids. The chain's CDR3 is CASSLMGGPGYTF. Here the CDR3 DNA reads TGTGCCAGCAGTTTGATGGGGGGCCCGGGCTACACCTTC.

This clonotype has more than one count but fewer than ten. The V gene is TRBV7-2, the J gene TRBJ2-3; TRBD2 might be the D (5 bases). Trimming took off 0 bases at V and 1 base at J, with 8 bases between the two ends. The CDR3 is 15 amino acids. Per germline, CDR1 SGHTA and CDR2 FQGNSA. The CDR3, as DNA: TGTGCCAGCAGCTTAGCCGGACTTCGCACAGATACGCAGTATTTT. Residues: CASSLAGLRTDTQYF.

This clonotype has more than one count but fewer than ten. The chain joins TRBV5-5 to TRBJ1-1, with TRBD1 as a possible D gene (5 bases). V was pared by 5 bases and J by 4 bases, with 12 bases between. Looked up from germline, CDR1 is SGHKS and CDR2 is YYEKEE (reference sequence). The CDR3 has 13 residues. The CDR3: CASSRAGGTEAFF. The CDR3 region has the DNA TGTGCCAGCAGTAGGGCGGGGGGCACTGAAGCTTTCTTT.

V is TRBV7-8 and J is TRBJ2-3; 8 bases are shared with TRBD2. Germline CDR1 reads SGHVS; CDR2 reads FQNEAQ. Unmatched junction bases numbered 16, after V lost 4 bases and J lost 4 bases. This CDR3 contains 18 residues. The CDR3 coding sequence is TGTGCCAGCAGCTCCTTTGGAGTAGCGGGGTCGATGGCAGATACGCAGTATTTT. Translation gives CASSSFGVAGSMADTQYF.

The chain couples TRBV12-3 or TRBV12-4 to TRBJ2-7; D possibly corresponds to TRBD1 (5 bases). Trimming took off 1 base at V and 3 bases at J, with 13 bases between the two ends. This CDR3 is 15 amino acids long. DNA for the CDR3: TGTGCCAGCAGTTTAGGGGGCCAGGGCCTCTACGAGCAGTACTTC. Translated: CASSLGGQGLYEQYF.

This clonotype was found a few times. The chain is built from TRBV20-1 and TRBJ2-7, with D possibly matching TRBD2 (5 bases). The CDR3 has 14 residues. Germline-derived CDR1 and CDR2 are DFQATT and SNEGSKA (reference sequence). Trimming left V 5 bases short and J 0 bases short, with 14 bases between. CDR3 residues: CSARAGISSYEQYF. CDR3 coding DNA: TGCAGTGCTCGGGCGGGTATTAGCTCCTACGAGCAGTACTTC.

Ten or more counts support this clonotype. The V gene is TRBV29-1, the J gene TRBJ1-1; D not resolved. Germline V CDR1 and CDR2: SQVTM, ANQGSEA. The CDR3 runs 10 residues. This CDR3 is CSVLNTEAFF. The CDR3 DNA is TGCAGTGTACTGAACACTGAAGCTTTCTTT.

CDR3 in DNA: TGTGCCAGCAGCTTGGAAACCGGGACCCCTTGGGGCTACACCTTC. Protein: CASSLETGTPWGYTF. The chain joins TRBV5-5 to TRBJ1-2; TRBD1 is a possible D gene (5 bases). V shed 0 bases and J shed 8 bases, with 17 bases lying between them. Germline V gene lookup returns CDR1 SGHKS and CDR2 YYEKEE (reference sequence). The CDR3 contains 15 residues.

This clonotype appeared once. This rearrangement joins TRBV19 to TRBJ2-1, with 15 positions matching TRBD2. V shed 3 bases, J shed 2 bases, and the junction held 5 bases outside the gene matches. The CDR3 covers 18 residues. Germline V gene data show CDR1 as LNHDA and CDR2 as SQIVND (reference sequence). The CDR3 sequence: CASSIFRTSGRAYNEQFF. The CDR3 region has the DNA TGTGCCAGTAGTATCTTCCGGACTAGCGGGAGGGCCTACAATGAGCAGTTCTTC.

The CDR3 here is CASSRTLSGANVLTF. In DNA, the CDR3 is TGTGCCAGCAGCCGAACTCTCTCTGGGGCCAACGTCCTGACTTTC. V and J are TRBV28 and TRBJ2-6; D is unresolved. Germline V gene data show CDR1 as MDHEN and CDR2 as SYDVKM. Trimming left V 6 bases short and J 0 bases short, with 9 bases between. CDR3 size: 15 residues. Drawing the rest from reference TRBV28 and TRBJ2-6, the complete variable domain is DVKVTQSSRYLVKRTGEKVFLECVQDMDHENMFWYRQDPGLGLRLIYFSYDVKMKEKGDIPEGYSVSREKKERFSLILESASTNQTSMYLCASSRTLSGANVLTFGAGSRLTVL.

The chain carries TRBV4-2 and TRBJ2-7, with 13 positions matching TRBD2. After removal of 4 bases from V and 2 bases from J, the junction contained 5 bases not matched to a gene. The germline V gene has CDR1 LGHNA and CDR2 YNFKEQ. The CDR3 spans 16 residues. Here the CDR3 reads CASSLTLAGGPYEQYF. In DNA, the CDR3 is TGTGCCAGCAGCCTAACACTAGCGGGAGGGCCCTACGAGCAGTACTTC.

This clonotype has only a few counts. The gene calls are TRBV7-8 and TRBJ2-4; TRBD1 might be the D (7 bases). V gave up 5 bases and J gave up 7 bases, with 18 bases separating them. There are 15 residues in the CDR3. Germline V gives CDR1 SGHVS, CDR2 FQNEAQ. The CDR3 spells CASSPGGGLGNIQYF. CDR3 bases: TGTGCCAGCAGCCCAGGGGGAGGCCTCGGGAACATTCAGTACTTC. The full variable domain, completed using reference TRBV7-8 and TRBJ2-4, is GAGVSQSPRYKVAKRGQDVALRCDPISGHVSLFWYQQALGQGPEFLTYFQNEAQLDKSGLPSDRFFAERPEGSVSTLKIQRTQQEDSAVYLCASSPGGGLGNIQYFGAGTRLSVL.

The V call is TRBV2, the J call TRBJ1-5; tentatively, D is TRBD1 (6 bases). The V gene's germline CDR1 is SNHLY and CDR2 FYNNEI. Between the trimmed V and J ends, which lost 7 bases and 3 bases, there was a span of 16 bases. This CDR3 comprises 15 residues. CDR3 DNA: TGTGCCAGCATACCGGACAGAAGATCCAATCAGCCCCAGCATTTT. Translation: CASIPDRRSNQPQHF.